The text below deals with one TCR beta chain. The sample has other DNA sequences that encode this CDR3 too. These data belong to a study of shared clonotypes between healthy human individuals. A deep-level run was used for the assay. Generated by immunoSEQ multiplex PCR, the TCRdb table keeps only in-frame clones and is missing some. The table lists around 2.5 million clones, over 85% of them singletons, with about 0.34% in the top ten. Trimming left V 0 bases short and J 1 base short, with 14 bases between. The germline gives CDR1 SGHRS, CDR2 YFSETQ. The CDR3 has 16 amino acids. Input material: naive CD4+ T cells from PBMCs. The subset is: CD45RA+ positively selected. The chain carries TRBV5-1 and TRBJ2-7; D might be TRBD1 (5 bases). This sequence was found in a man between 18 and 29 years old in good health. Some clones in this sample may be carry-over from other donors' samples. This CDR3 is CASSLALAGSSYEQYF. CDR3 in DNA: TGCGCCAGCAGCTTGGCCTTGGCAGGGTCTTCCTACGAGCAGTACTTC.